This T cell receptor beta chain was sequenced during a study of patients and donors after allogeneic stem cell transplantation. TCRdb fed the RT-PCR reads into MiXCR, producing one record per CDR3 protein. The data show about 960,000 distinct CDR3 sequences, with roughly 17% seen just once and 5.5% to 6.5% held by the top ten. Sequenced sample: blood, either unsorted or a sorted T cell fraction (not recorded which). This clonotype originated in a human donor who was either an allogeneic HSCT recipient or a stem cell or donor lymphocyte infusion donor (not recorded which). It is not recorded whose cells these are; they may come from a transplant donor.

CDR3 sequence (DNA): TGTGCTAGCGCCCTGAAGGGGGCTACCTTTTCAAAACAAGAGACCCAGTACTTC. It encodes CASALKGATFSKQETQYF. This chain connects TRBV12-5 to TRBJ2-5; TRBD1 matches 7 bases. V shed 9 bases and J 2 bases; nucleotides not matched to a gene: 21. Germline-derived CDR1 and CDR2 are LGHNT and FRNRAP. This CDR3 comprises 18 residues.